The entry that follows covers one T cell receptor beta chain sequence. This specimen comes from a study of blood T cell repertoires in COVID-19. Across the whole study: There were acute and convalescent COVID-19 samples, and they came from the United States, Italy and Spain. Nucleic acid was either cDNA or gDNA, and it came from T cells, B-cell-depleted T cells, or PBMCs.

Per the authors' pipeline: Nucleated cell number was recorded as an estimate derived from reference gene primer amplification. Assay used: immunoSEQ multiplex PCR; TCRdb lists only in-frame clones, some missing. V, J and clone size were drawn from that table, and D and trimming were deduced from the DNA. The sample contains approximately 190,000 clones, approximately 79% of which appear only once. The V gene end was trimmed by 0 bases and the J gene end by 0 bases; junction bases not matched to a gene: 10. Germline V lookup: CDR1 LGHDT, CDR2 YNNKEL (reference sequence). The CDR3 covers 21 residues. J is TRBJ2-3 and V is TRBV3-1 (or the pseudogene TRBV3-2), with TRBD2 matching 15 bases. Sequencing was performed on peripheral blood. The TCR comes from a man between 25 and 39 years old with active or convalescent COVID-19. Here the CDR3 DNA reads TGTGCCAGCAGCCAAGATCTCTTGGGACTAGCGGGAGGTTTTAGCACAGATACGCAGTATTTT. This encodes CASSQDLLGLAGGFSTDTQYF.